The 4 T cell receptor beta chains presented below share a single source sample, sequenced in a study of vaccination effects on CD4 cells after COVID-19. Culture lasted 10 days before CD4+ T cell isolation. These receptors have no identified antigens. Clones were sequenced by immunoSEQ multiplex PCR, and TCRdb holds only the in-frame ones, with some missing. The sample has 35,000 to 40,000 clones; around 76% are singletons. This specimen consisted of CD4+ T cells from PBMCs cultured without peptide, obtained before COVID-19 vaccination. Receptors originate from a human donor who received a COVID-19 vaccine.

The CDR3 DNA is TGTGCCAGCAGCCAGGGAGCGGACGCGAAGACCCAGTACTTC. It yields the protein CASSQGADAKTQYF. The chain combines TRBV4-2 with TRBJ2-5; maybe TRBD2 (5 bases). The CDR3 has 14 residues. Deletions cut 3 bases from V and 6 bases from J, with 14 bases between. CDR1 LGHNA and CDR2 YNFKEQ come from the germline V gene.

The chain joins TRBV30 to TRBJ1-6; D uncertain. Trimming took off 2 bases at V and 2 bases at J, with 4 bases between the two ends. The V gene's germline CDR1 is GTSNPN and CDR2 SVGIG (reference sequence). The CDR3 is 13 amino acids. The CDR3 loop reads CAWSRPYNSPLHF. For the CDR3, the DNA is TGTGCCTGGAGTAGACCCTATAATTCACCCCTCCACTTT. The whole variable domain, filled in from reference TRBV30 and TRBJ1-6, reads SQTIHQWPATLVQPVGSPLSLECTVEGTSNPNLYWYRQAAGRGLQLLFYSVGIGQISSEVPQNLSASRPQDRQFILSSKKLLLSDSGFYLCAWSRPYNSPLHFGNGTRLTVT.

The chain employs TRBV15 and TRBJ1-3; 8 positions agree with TRBD1. Looked up from germline, CDR1 is LNHNV and CDR2 is YYDKDF (reference sequence). J gave up 4 bases and V 1 base, and 9 bases lay outside the gene matches. The CDR3 loop spans 17 amino acids. In DNA form, the CDR3 reads TGTGCCACCAGCAGAGCAGACAGGGGATTGCACGGAAACACCATATATTTT. Translating gives CATSRADRGLHGNTIYF. The entire variable domain, with the rest obtained from reference TRBV15 and TRBJ1-3, is as follows: DAMVIQNPRYQVTQFGKPVTLSCSQTLNHNVMYWYQQKSSQAPKLLFHYYDKDFNNEADTPDNFQSRRPNTSFCFLDIRSPGLGDTAMYLCATSRADRGLHGNTIYFGEGSWLTVV.

The chain joins TRBV7-8 to TRBJ2-7; TRBD1 aligns across 7 bases. This CDR3 is built from 14 residues. Germline assignment: CDR1 SGHVS and CDR2 FQNEAQ. V shed 5 bases, J shed 3 bases, and the junction held 7 bases outside the gene matches. As DNA, the CDR3 is TGTGCCAGCAGCCAGCCGGGACAGAACTACGAGCAGTACGTC. Residues: CASSQPGQNYEQYV.